These 17 T cell receptor beta chains came from one sample sequenced in a study of T cells in Graves' hyperthyroidism and ophthalmopathy (dated by TCRdb to the late 2010s). The library was generated by multiplex PCR. For sequencing, an Illumina HiSeq 2000 was employed. The TCR beta CDR3 regions were amplified from the RNA transcripts. For the first round of RT-PCR on the TCR CDR3, the HTBI primer set was used together with the Qiagen OneStep RT-PCR kit. TCRdb reprocessed the public reads (quality trimming at Q25 with fastp, clone calling with MiXCR) and kept in-frame beta chains. Entries are consolidated by CDR3 protein sequence, retaining the most common genes and DNA. Within this sample are approximately 370,000 distinct CDR3 sequences, with 15% of them counted one time only. The ten largest clones add up to approximately 32% of the sample. The specimen was blood. These receptors originate from a woman between 25 and 40 years old with Graves' hyperthyroidism.

This chain uses TRBV28 with TRBJ2-6, with D possibly TRBD1 on 6 matching bases. Germline V gives CDR1 MDHEN, CDR2 SYDVKM. The CDR3 is 16 residues long. V was cut by 5 bases and J by 3 bases, with 14 bases left in between. The CDR3: CASSPIRGGGANVLTF. In DNA, the CDR3 is TGTGCCAGCAGTCCAATTCGAGGGGGTGGGGCCAACGTCCTGACTTTC.

This sequence joins TRBV20-1 and TRBJ2-7; no firm D call. Germline CDR1 and CDR2: DFQATT and SNEGSKA (reference sequence). The CDR3 has 16 residues. V dropped 0 bases and J dropped 0 bases, with 15 bases sitting between them. CDR3 region: CSARDPFGPSSYEQYF. The CDR3 coding sequence is TGCAGTGCTAGAGACCCTTTCGGGCCGAGCTCCTACGAGCAGTACTTC.

There are a few counts of this clonotype. The chain is built from TRBV5-6 and TRBJ2-3, with TRBD1 matching over 11 bases. CDR3 size: 15 residues. V gave up 4 bases and J gave up 4 bases; unmatched junction bases: 5. Germline CDR1 SGHDT, CDR2 YYEEEE. CDR3 bases: TGTGCCAGCAGCCCGGGACAGGGGGGCCCAGATACGCAGTATTTT. It translates to CASSPGQGGPDTQYF.

This clonotype has a handful of counts. The V gene is TRBV3-1, the J gene TRBJ2-7; tentative D call: TRBD2 (7 bases). The ends were cut back, 3 bases at V and 2 bases at J, with 17 bases in the middle. This CDR3 is built from 16 residues. Germline V gene lookup returns CDR1 LGHDT and CDR2 YNNKEL (reference sequence). CDR3 DNA: TGTGCCAGCAGCCAGGCTGGGGGGGGGCATACCTACGAGCAGTACTTC. It yields the protein CASSQAGGGHTYEQYF.

The gene calls are TRBV7-2 and TRBJ2-3; TRBD2 aligns across 13 bases. CDR3 size: 15 residues. Germline V gives CDR1 SGHTA, CDR2 FQGNSA. The junction had 3 bases not matched to a gene; V was cut back by 4 bases and J by 5 bases. CDR3 loop: CASSSRTSGGDTQYF. CDR3 nucleotides: TGTGCCAGCAGCTCTCGGACTAGCGGGGGAGATACGCAGTATTTT.

This clonotype was counted many times. V and J are TRBV7-9 and TRBJ2-3, with 12 bases fitting TRBD2. Germline values: CDR1 SEHNR, CDR2 FQNEAQ (reference sequence). The CDR3 covers 19 residues. J gave up 6 bases and V 2 bases, and 15 bases lay outside the gene matches. Written as DNA, the CDR3 is TGTGCCAGCAGCTTATCCGGACGAGCGCGACTAGCGGGAGTTGATACGCAGTATTTT. Protein product: CASSLSGRARLAGVDTQYF.

A few counts support this clonotype. This may be a read error, as it is one base from a much larger clone. Lacking the conserved final phenylalanine or tryptophan, this CDR3 likely reflects a read error. The V call is TRBV18, the J call TRBJ1-4, with D hard to call. Trimming stripped 3 bases from V and 5 bases from J, with 7 bases between. The CDR3 spans 13 residues. Germline V gene lookup returns CDR1 KGHSH and CDR2 LQKENI. CDR3 in DNA: TGTGCCAGCTCACCGGGTCAGAATGAAAAACTGTTTCTT. Protein product: CASSPGQNEKLFL.

This clonotype was picked up a small number of times. This rearrangement joins TRBV20-1 to TRBJ1-1; D remains ambiguous. The CDR3 spans 15 residues. Trimming took off 8 bases at V and 1 base at J, with 20 bases between the two ends. Germline V lookup: CDR1 DFQATT, CDR2 SNEGSKA (reference sequence). CDR3 loop: CSPLMLRGRNTEAFF. CDR3 sequence (DNA): TGCAGTCCCCTAATGTTGCGGGGAAGGAACACTGAAGCTTTCTTT.

The sample holds a few counts of this clonotype. CDR3 protein: CASKGAGETQYF. In nucleotides, the CDR3 is TGTGCCAGCAAGGGGGCGGGGGAGACCCAGTACTTC. V usage is TRBV2 and J usage is TRBJ2-5; TRBD1 might be the D (7 bases). CDR3 length: 12 amino acids. Germline CDR1 and CDR2: SNHLY and FYNNEI. The germline V and J ends were trimmed by 7 bases and 5 bases, with 11 bases remaining between them.

This clonotype was counted only a few times. The V gene is TRBV20-1, the J gene TRBJ2-5, with D unclear. CDR3 length: 13 residues. In germline, CDR1 is DFQATT, CDR2 SNEGSKA (reference sequence). V lost 3 bases, J lost 4 bases, and 12 bases lay in between. The CDR3 spells CSARVGSLETQYF. Written as DNA, the CDR3 is TGCAGTGCTAGGGTTGGCAGCTTAGAGACCCAGTACTTC.

Ten or more counts support this clonotype. The chain uses TRBV3-1 and TRBJ1-4; a weak D match, TRBD1 (5 bases). This CDR3 is built from 14 residues. Trimming pared 1 base from V and 8 bases from J, leaving 11 bases between. Germline CDR1 and CDR2: LGHDT and YNNKEL (reference sequence). The CDR3 sequence is CASSQVGGREKLFF. CDR3 coding DNA: TGTGCCAGCAGCCAAGTCGGGGGGAGAGAAAAACTGTTTTTT.

This clonotype was detected many times. This sequence joins TRBV28 and TRBJ2-7; 8 nucleotides agree with TRBD1. The V segment lost 2 bases and the J segment 5 bases; nucleotides outside the gene matches: 5. Germline CDR1 MDHEN, CDR2 SYDVKM. The CDR3 runs 14 residues. Here the CDR3 reads CASSLADRDHEQYF. The CDR3 coding sequence is TGTGCCAGCAGTTTAGCGGACAGGGACCACGAGCAGTACTTC.

The rearrangement joins TRBV27 to TRBJ2-1; 8 bases are a match to TRBD1. The J segment lost 10 bases and the V segment lost 6 bases, leaving 8 bases of the junction unmatched. Germline values: CDR1 MNHEY, CDR2 SMNVEV (reference sequence). The CDR3 loop spans 13 amino acids. CDR3 amino acids: CASSQIQGGEQFF. CDR3 nucleotides: TGTGCCAGCAGCCAAATACAGGGGGGCGAGCAGTTCTTC.

This clonotype was detected ten times or more. This chain links TRBV29-1 with TRBJ2-7, with TRBD1 matching over 7 bases. The ends lost 7 bases at V and 2 bases at J; junction bases unmatched: 11. CDR3 length: 14 residues. Germline V gives CDR1 SQVTM, CDR2 ANQGSEA. As DNA, the CDR3 is TGCAGCGCGTTGTTACAGGGGCGGCCCTACGAGCAGTACTTC. As protein: CSALLQGRPYEQYF.

Worth noting for this clonotype: This may arise from a read error, as a much more abundant clone is one base away. As DNA, the CDR3 is TGTGCCAGCAGTTCCCGGACTAGCGGGAGCTACGAGCAGTTCTTC. Encoded protein: CASSSRTSGSYEQFF. The V and J genes are TRBV27 and TRBJ2-1; 13 positions agree with TRBD2. The germline CDR1 and CDR2 sequences are MNHEY and SMNVEV (reference sequence). The CDR3 spans 15 residues. J lost 10 bases, V lost 4 bases, and 7 bases had no gene match.

This clonotype was counted at least ten times. The V call is TRBV15, the J call TRBJ1-1, with TRBD1 matching over 7 bases. CDR1 and CDR2 from the germline V gene are LNHNV and YYDKDF (reference sequence). Trimming at V came to 5 bases and at J to 3 bases, leaving 3 bases not matched to a gene. The CDR3 contains 13 residues. The CDR3 bases are TGTGCCACCAGCGACAGGGATGACACTGAAGCTTTCTTT. It encodes CATSDRDDTEAFF.

The table lists this clonotype with a few counts. The rearrangement uses TRBV2 and TRBJ2-3, with 10 bases aligning to TRBD2. The CDR3 covers 17 residues. Germline V gene sequence: CDR1 SNHLY, CDR2 FYNNEI. The ends lost 6 bases at V and 5 bases at J; junction bases unmatched: 14. The CDR3 sequence is CASSPPPGLAGEDTQYF. CDR3 sequence (DNA): TGTGCCAGCAGCCCCCCCCCGGGGCTAGCGGGAGAAGATACGCAGTATTTT. The full variable domain, in which reference TRBV2 and TRBJ2-3 provide the parts outside the CDR3, is EPEVTQTPSHQVTQMGQEVILRCVPISNHLYFYWYRQILGQKVEFLVSFYNNEISEKSEIFDDQFSVERPDGSNFTLKIRSTKLEDSAMYFCASSPPPGLAGEDTQYFGPGTRLTVL.